A single sample is the source of the 14 T cell receptor beta chains below, sequenced in a study of T cells in Graves' hyperthyroidism and ophthalmopathy. The investigators amplified TCR beta CDR3 regions from RNA transcripts. The TCR CDR3 was amplified in a first-round RT-PCR using the HTBI primer set. TCRdb analysed the multiplex PCR reads with MiXCR anew, one entry per CDR3 protein. The data show 240,000 or so distinct CDR3 sequences, about 17% seen once. Input material: blood. All receptors derive from a woman younger than 35 with Graves' ophthalmopathy.

This clonotype was recorded at least ten times. The gene calls are TRBV7-2 and TRBJ2-3; D might be TRBD2 (6 bases). The ends were cut back, 4 bases at V and 1 base at J, with 18 bases in the middle. The CDR3 is 17 amino acids. The germline gives CDR1 SGHTA, CDR2 FQGNSA. The CDR3 bases are TGTGCCAGCAGCTCCCGGTGGGTCGCTAGCGGCACAGATACGCAGTATTTT. Protein product: CASSSRWVASGTDTQYF.

The V and J genes are TRBV28 and TRBJ2-7; possible D gene TRBD2, 5 bases. CDR3 size: 13 residues. V lost 6 bases to trimming and J lost 3 bases, with 12 bases between them. The germline V gene encodes CDR1 MDHEN and CDR2 SYDVKM. The CDR3 nucleotides are TGTGCCAGCAGCCGCGGTGGAGGCTACGAGCAGTACGTC. Its translation: CASSRGGGYEQYV.

This clonotype was detected a few times. V gene TRBV19 combines with J gene TRBJ2-1; tentatively, D is TRBD1 or TRBD2 (5 bases each). The CDR3 is made up of 13 amino acids. Germline CDR1 is LNHDA and CDR2 is SQIVND (reference sequence). V lost 5 bases to trimming and J lost 7 bases, with 12 bases between them. The CDR3 DNA reads TGTGCCAGTAGTGAGGGGAGACTTAATGAGCAGTTCTTC. Its protein product is CASSEGRLNEQFF.

This clonotype was counted many times. This CDR3 reads CASSPDPELGLTQYF. As DNA, the CDR3 is TGTGCCAGCAGCCCCGACCCGGAATTGGGGCTGACCCAGTACTTC. V and J are TRBV11-2 and TRBJ2-5; D perhaps matches TRBD1 (5 bases). The germline V gene has CDR1 SGHAT and CDR2 FQNNGV. The CDR3 contains 15 residues. Trimming removed 5 bases from V and 7 bases from J, with 20 bases in between.

This clonotype was detected a few times. A junction end diverges from the germline sequence, so it may reflect a read error. The chain uses TRBV4-1 and TRBJ2-3; TRBD2 aligns across 9 bases. The CDR3 consists of 17 residues. Germline loops: CDR1 MGHRA, CDR2 YSYEKL. The CDR3 sequence is CASSLQPQLAGRNTQYF. CDR3 nucleotides: TGTGCCAGCAGCCTCCAACCACAACTAGCGGGCCGAAATACGCAGTATTTT.

This clonotype was detected many times. The rearrangement uses TRBV11-3 and TRBJ1-2, with 9 bases matching TRBD1. The trim removed 4 bases at V and 3 bases at J, leaving 6 bases unmatched. Germline loops: CDR1 SGHNT, CDR2 YENEEA. This CDR3 is 15 amino acids long. For the CDR3, the DNA is TGTGCCAGCAGCTCGAGGACAGGGGTGGACTATGGCTACACCTTC. Protein sequence: CASSSRTGVDYGYTF.

This clonotype was seen ten or more times. The J gene is TRBJ1-1, the V gene TRBV7-9; D is perhaps TRBD1 (6 bases). V was trimmed by 4 bases and J by 5 bases, leaving 11 bases between them. This CDR3 has 13 amino acids. Germline V gene sequence: CDR1 SEHNR, CDR2 FQNEAQ (reference sequence). The chain's CDR3 is CASSSRGGTEAFF. DNA of the CDR3: TGTGCCAGCAGCTCAAGGGGGGGTACTGAAGCTTTCTTT. Drawing the rest from reference TRBV7-9 and TRBJ1-1, the complete variable domain is DTGVSQNPRHKITKRGQNVTFRCDPISEHNRLYWYRQTLGQGPEFLTYFQNEAQLEKSRLLSDRFSAERPKGSFSTLEIQRTEQGDSAMYLCASSSRGGTEAFFGQGTRLTVV.

The table lists this clonotype with many counts. The CDR3 DNA sequence: TGTGCCAGCAGCTTTGGGGGTAGCACAGATACGCAGTATTTT. Protein product: CASSFGGSTDTQYF. The gene calls are TRBV7-3 and TRBJ2-3; D possibly matches TRBD1 or TRBD2 (5 bases each). Trimming left V 3 bases short and J 0 bases short, with 7 bases between. This CDR3 is 14 amino acids long. Germline values: CDR1 SGHTA, CDR2 FQGTGA.

At least ten counts were recorded for this clonotype. The CDR3 DNA sequence: TGTGCCAGCAGCCAGGCCGGGACAGGACCCTACAATGAGCAGTTCTTC. As protein: CASSQAGTGPYNEQFF. The J gene is TRBJ2-1, the V gene TRBV3-1, with 8 nucleotides matching TRBD1. This CDR3 region has 16 residues. Trimming took 3 bases from V and 2 from J; bases not matched to a gene: 6. Germline CDR1 reads LGHDT; CDR2 reads YNNKEL (reference sequence).

This clonotype has at least ten counts. The V call is TRBV6-2 or TRBV6-3, the J call TRBJ1-5, with 12 bases fitting TRBD1. The CDR3 has 17 residues. CDR1 and CDR2 (germline): MNHEY, SVGEGT. J gave up 5 bases and V 5 bases, and 10 bases lay outside the gene matches. As DNA, the CDR3 is TGTGCCAGCAGTGGAGGGATGGGACAGGGGGCTGATCAGCCCCAGCATTTT. Translated, it gives CASSGGMGQGADQPQHF.

There are many counts of this clonotype. The chain has TRBV13 and TRBJ2-5, with TRBD1 as a possible D gene (6 bases). V was pared by 6 bases and J by 4 bases, with 9 bases between. The germline CDR1 and CDR2 sequences are PRHDT and FYEKMQ (reference sequence). The CDR3 extends over 12 amino acids. The CDR3 DNA follows: TGTGCCAGCAGTCACAGGGTAGAGACCCAGTACTTC. Amino acids: CASSHRVETQYF.

Ten or more counts support this clonotype. The chain has TRBV12-3 or TRBV12-4 and TRBJ2-1; TRBD2 matches 14 bases. V was clipped by 8 bases and J by 1 base; unmatched bases: 19. The CDR3 has 21 amino acids. The CDR3 DNA follows: TGTGCCAGCGTGTCCTCCTCTCCGGGACTAGCGGGGGAGGGTTCCTACAATGAGCAGTTCTTC. Translated: CASVSSSPGLAGEGSYNEQFF.

Many counts were recorded for this clonotype. The V gene is TRBV13, the J gene TRBJ1-1; D unresolved. Trimming pared 6 bases from V and 3 bases from J, leaving 2 bases between. In germline, CDR1 is PRHDT, CDR2 FYEKMQ (reference sequence). CDR3 length: 10 residues. Here the CDR3 DNA reads TGTGCCAGCAGGCACACTGAAGCTTTCTTT. Its translation is CASRHTEAFF. Variable domain in full (rest from reference TRBV13 and TRBJ1-1): AAGVIQSPRHLIKEKRETATLKCYPIPRHDTVYWYQQGPGQDPQFLISFYEKMQSDKGSIPDRFSAQQFSDYHSELNMSSLELGDSALYFCASRHTEAFFGQGTRLTVV.

This clonotype was found many times. The chain combines TRBV14 with TRBJ2-1, with 9 bases identical to TRBD2. J lost 7 bases, V lost 1 base, and 8 bases had no gene match. Germline V gives CDR1 SGHDN, CDR2 FVKESK. The CDR3 runs to 16 residues. The CDR3, as DNA: TGTGCCAGCAGCCAAGGTGGTAGCGGGAGTTTTAATGAGCAGTTCTTC. It is translated as CASSQGGSGSFNEQFF.